These 12 T cell receptor beta chains were sequenced from one sample in a study of response to subunit inactivated influenza vaccine. One entry per CDR3 protein, called by TCRdb with MiXCR from the RT-PCR reads. The sample has roughly 780,000 distinct CDR3 sequences, approximately 17% seen once. The sample was PBMCs from blood, taken roughly 5 days after vaccination. All receptors come from a man aged 50-60 years who received an inactivated influenza vaccine.

This clonotype turned up a few times. V gene TRBV7-6 combines with J gene TRBJ2-1; no firm D call. The CDR3 consists of 16 residues. Deletions cut 0 bases from V and 5 bases from J, with 14 bases between. Looked up from germline, CDR1 is SGHVS and CDR2 is FNYEAQ. CDR3 DNA: TGTGCCAGCAGCTTAGCGCCGGCGTCCGTCAACAATGAGCAGTTCTTC. Translated, it gives CASSLAPASVNNEQFF.

This clonotype has a count of ten or more. This sequence joins TRBV29-1 and TRBJ2-5; TRBD1 matches at 7 bases. The CDR3 sequence is 13 residues long. Per the germline V gene, CDR1 is SQVTM and CDR2 is ANQGSEA. V lost 5 bases, J lost 5 bases, and 8 bases stayed unmatched. CDR3 nucleotides: TGCAGCGTTTTCCCGACAGGGCGGGAGACCCAGTACTTC. Encoded protein: CSVFPTGRETQYF.

This clonotype has a handful of counts. This chain links TRBV20-1 with TRBJ2-1, with TRBD2 matching 9 bases. The CDR3 consists of 14 residues. Germline V CDR1 and CDR2: DFQATT, SNEGSKA (reference sequence). Unmatched junction bases numbered 4, after V lost 2 bases and J lost 5 bases. The CDR3 region is CSARLAGKHNEQFF. CDR3 DNA sequence: TGCAGTGCTAGACTAGCGGGAAAACACAATGAGCAGTTCTTC.

The chain couples TRBV27 to TRBJ2-7; D is perhaps TRBD2 (6 bases). The CDR3 totals 13 residues. Trimming removed 6 bases from V and 2 bases from J, with 11 bases in between. Germline V gives CDR1 MNHEY, CDR2 SMNVEV (reference sequence). The DNA of the CDR3 is TGTGCCAGCAGAAGGAGGGATACCTACGAGCAGTACTTC. Translating gives CASRRRDTYEQYF.

This clonotype has more than one count but fewer than ten. The rearrangement links TRBV6-2 or TRBV6-3 to TRBJ2-3, with TRBD2 matching 9 bases. The germline V gene encodes CDR1 MNHEY and CDR2 SVGEGT. V gave up 5 bases and J gave up 6 bases; unmatched junction bases: 12. The CDR3 loop spans 16 amino acids. The CDR3 DNA follows: TGTGCCAGCAGTCTTACGGCGGGAGGGCCGACGGATACGCAGTATTTT. It is translated as CASSLTAGGPTDTQYF.

This clonotype has at least ten counts. V and J are TRBV6-2 or TRBV6-3 and TRBJ1-2; a possible D gene is TRBD1 (5 bases). The V gene's germline CDR1 is MNHEY and CDR2 SVGEGT. This CDR3 spans 18 amino acids. The ends were cut back, 2 bases at V and 5 bases at J, with 24 bases in the middle. CDR3 sequence: CASSYRDPGATYPYGYTF. The CDR3 DNA is TGTGCCAGCAGTTACAGGGACCCAGGCGCCACCTATCCTTATGGCTACACCTTC.

In this sample, this clonotype turned up a few times. The V and J genes are TRBV25-1 and TRBJ2-2, with 13 bases identical to TRBD2. Trimming cost V 1 base and J 7 bases; bases outside gene matches: 15. This CDR3 comprises 20 residues. From germline, CDR1 is MGHDK and CDR2 SYGVNS. As DNA, the CDR3 is TGTGCCAGCAGTGAATTTATGGGGACTAGCGGGATCGAGGCGAGCGGGGAGCTGTTTTTT. This gives the protein CASSEFMGTSGIEASGELFF.

This rearrangement joins TRBV6-2 or TRBV6-3 to TRBJ2-3; TRBD2 matches 7 bases. J gave up 2 bases and V 5 bases, and 7 bases lay outside the gene matches. The CDR3 is 15 residues long. The V gene's germline CDR1 is MNHEY and CDR2 SVGEGT. The CDR3 DNA follows: TGTGCCAGCAGTCCCAACGGGGGGTACACAGATACGCAGTATTTT. Translated, it gives CASSPNGGYTDTQYF.

The chain joins TRBV27 to TRBJ1-6; D is ambiguous. Germline CDR1 reads MNHEY; CDR2 reads SMNVEV (reference sequence). There are 15 residues in the CDR3. V was shortened by 3 bases and J by 3 bases, with 9 bases between the two germline ends. CDR3 in amino acids: CASSFGGDYNSPLHF. As DNA, the CDR3 is TGTGCCAGCAGTTTCGGAGGCGACTATAATTCACCCCTCCACTTT.

The table lists this clonotype with a few counts. The CDR3 sequence is CASSFSSGRVSTDTQYF. As DNA, the CDR3 is TGTGCCAGCAGCTTCTCTAGCGGGAGGGTTAGCACAGATACGCAGTATTTT. The J gene is TRBJ2-3, the V gene TRBV7-2; 12 nucleotides align to TRBD2. Germline V gene lookup returns CDR1 SGHTA and CDR2 FQGNSA. CDR3 size: 17 residues. V gave up 3 bases and J gave up 0 bases; unmatched junction bases: 4.

This clonotype was found once. Relative to the germline gene, one junction end is altered; a read error may explain this. The chain is built from TRBV4-3 and TRBJ2-3, with D perhaps matching TRBD2 (6 bases). This CDR3 is 17 amino acids long. From germline, CDR1 is LGHNA and CDR2 YSLEER. This chain's CDR3 is CTSSQDRFGGTTDTQYF. The CDR3 region has the DNA TGCACCAGCAGCCAAGATCGCTTCGGCGGGACCACAGATACGCAGTATTTT.

There are a few counts of this clonotype. The chain carries TRBV14 and TRBJ2-3, with D possibly TRBD2 on 5 matching bases. The CDR3 length is 13 residues. V lost 2 bases and J lost 5, with 8 bases in between. Germline assignment: CDR1 SGHDN and CDR2 FVKESK. DNA of the CDR3: TGTGCCAGCAGCCAAACCGGGAAAGATACGCAGTATTTT. Translating it yields CASSQTGKDTQYF.